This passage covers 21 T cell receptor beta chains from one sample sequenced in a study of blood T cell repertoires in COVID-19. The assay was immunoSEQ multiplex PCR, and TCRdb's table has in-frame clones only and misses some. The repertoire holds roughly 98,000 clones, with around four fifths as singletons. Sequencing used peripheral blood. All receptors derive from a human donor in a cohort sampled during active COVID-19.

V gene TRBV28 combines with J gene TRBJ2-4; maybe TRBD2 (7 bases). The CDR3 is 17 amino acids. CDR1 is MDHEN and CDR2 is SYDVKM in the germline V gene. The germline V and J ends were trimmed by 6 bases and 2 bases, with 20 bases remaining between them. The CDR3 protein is CASRAAGGGPSKNIQYF. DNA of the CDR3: TGTGCCAGCAGGGCAGCGGGCGGGGGCCCCTCCAAAAACATTCAGTACTTC.

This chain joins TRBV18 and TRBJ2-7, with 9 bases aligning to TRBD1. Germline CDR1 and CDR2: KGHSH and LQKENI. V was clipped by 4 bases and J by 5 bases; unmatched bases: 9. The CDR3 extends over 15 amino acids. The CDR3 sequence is CASSLKQGAVDEQYF. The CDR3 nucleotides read TGTGCCAGCTCACTAAAACAGGGGGCCGTGGACGAGCAGTACTTC.

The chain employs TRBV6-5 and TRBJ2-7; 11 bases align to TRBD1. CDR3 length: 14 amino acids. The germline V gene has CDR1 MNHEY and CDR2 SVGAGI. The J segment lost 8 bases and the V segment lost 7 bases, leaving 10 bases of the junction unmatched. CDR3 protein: CASTPRTGGEKQYF. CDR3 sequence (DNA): TGTGCCAGCACCCCCCGGACAGGGGGCGAAAAGCAGTACTTC.

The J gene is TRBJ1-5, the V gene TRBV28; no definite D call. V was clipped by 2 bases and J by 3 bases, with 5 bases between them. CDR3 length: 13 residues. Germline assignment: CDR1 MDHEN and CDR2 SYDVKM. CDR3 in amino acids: CASSLQNNQPQHF. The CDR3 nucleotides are TGTGCCAGCAGTTTACAGAACAATCAGCCCCAGCATTTT.

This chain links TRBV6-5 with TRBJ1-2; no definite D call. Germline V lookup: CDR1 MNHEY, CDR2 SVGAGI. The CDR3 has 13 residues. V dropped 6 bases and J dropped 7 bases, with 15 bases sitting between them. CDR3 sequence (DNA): TGTGCCAGCAGCCCCCCAGGCGGAGGTGGCTACACCTTC. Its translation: CASSPPGGGGYTF.

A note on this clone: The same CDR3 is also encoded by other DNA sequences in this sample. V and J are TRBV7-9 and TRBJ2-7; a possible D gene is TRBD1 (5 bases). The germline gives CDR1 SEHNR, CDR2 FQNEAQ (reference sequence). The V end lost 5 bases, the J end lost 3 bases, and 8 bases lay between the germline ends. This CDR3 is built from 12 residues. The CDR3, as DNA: TGTGCCAGCAGCACTCAGGGCTACGAGCAGTACTTC. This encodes CASSTQGYEQYF.

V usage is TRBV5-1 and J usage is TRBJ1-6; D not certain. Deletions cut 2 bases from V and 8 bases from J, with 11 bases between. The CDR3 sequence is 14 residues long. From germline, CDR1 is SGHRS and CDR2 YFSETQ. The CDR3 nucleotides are TGCGCCAGCAGCTTCCTAGAGGATTATTCACCCCTCCACTTT. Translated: CASSFLEDYSPLHF.

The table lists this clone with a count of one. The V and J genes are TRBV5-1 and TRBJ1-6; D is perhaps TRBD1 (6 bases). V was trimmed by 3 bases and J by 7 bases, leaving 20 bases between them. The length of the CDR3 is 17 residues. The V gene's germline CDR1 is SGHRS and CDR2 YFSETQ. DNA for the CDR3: TGCGCCAGCAGCTGGATTCCAAACAGGGTCGGAAATTCACCCCTCCACTTT. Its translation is CASSWIPNRVGNSPLHF.

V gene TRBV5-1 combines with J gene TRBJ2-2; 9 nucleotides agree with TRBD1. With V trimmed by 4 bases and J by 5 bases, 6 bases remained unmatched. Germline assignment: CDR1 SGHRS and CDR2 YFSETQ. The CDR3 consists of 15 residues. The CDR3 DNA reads TGCGCCAGCAGCGGACAGGGGTTGGGTACCGGGGAGCTGTTTTTT. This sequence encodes CASSGQGLGTGELFF.

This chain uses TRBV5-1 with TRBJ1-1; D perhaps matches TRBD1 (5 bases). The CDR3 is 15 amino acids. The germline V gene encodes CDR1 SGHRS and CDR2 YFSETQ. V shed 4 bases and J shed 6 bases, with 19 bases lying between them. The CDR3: CASSLGGSGGSEAFF. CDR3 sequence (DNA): TGCGCCAGCAGCCTTGGGGGGAGCGGTGGGTCTGAAGCTTTCTTT.

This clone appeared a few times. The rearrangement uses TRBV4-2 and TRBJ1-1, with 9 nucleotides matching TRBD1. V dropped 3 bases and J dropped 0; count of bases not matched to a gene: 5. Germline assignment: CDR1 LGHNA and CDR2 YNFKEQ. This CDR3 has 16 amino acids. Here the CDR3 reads CASSHQQGALNTEAFF. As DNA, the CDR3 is TGTGCCAGCAGCCACCAACAGGGGGCCTTGAACACTGAAGCTTTCTTT.

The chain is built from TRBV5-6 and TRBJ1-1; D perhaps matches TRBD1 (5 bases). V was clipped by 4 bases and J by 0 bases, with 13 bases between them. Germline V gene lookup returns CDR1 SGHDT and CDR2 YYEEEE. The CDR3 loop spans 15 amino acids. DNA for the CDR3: TGTGCCAGCAGCCCCTTAGGGGCGGTGAACACTGAAGCTTTCTTT. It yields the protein CASSPLGAVNTEAFF.

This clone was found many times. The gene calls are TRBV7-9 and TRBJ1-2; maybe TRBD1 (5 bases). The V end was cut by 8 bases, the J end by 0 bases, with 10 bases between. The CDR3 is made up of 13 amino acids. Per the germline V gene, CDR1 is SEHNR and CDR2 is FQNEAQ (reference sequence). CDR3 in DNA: TGTGCCAGCCGAGACAGAACTAACTATGGCTACACCTTC. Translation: CASRDRTNYGYTF.

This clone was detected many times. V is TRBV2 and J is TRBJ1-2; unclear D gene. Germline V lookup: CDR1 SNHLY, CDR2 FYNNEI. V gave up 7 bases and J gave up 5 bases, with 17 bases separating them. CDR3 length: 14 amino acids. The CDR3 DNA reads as TGTGCCAGCAATCCGGCAGCGCCTATATATGGCTACACCTTC. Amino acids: CASNPAAPIYGYTF.

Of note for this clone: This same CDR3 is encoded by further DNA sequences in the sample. The CDR3 protein is CASSLEGGNEQFF. The CDR3 region has the DNA TGCGCCAGCAGCTTGGAAGGGGGCAATGAGCAGTTCTTC. The V gene is TRBV5-1, the J gene TRBJ2-1; a possible D gene is TRBD1 (6 bases). V was cut by 0 bases and J by 6 bases, with 7 bases left in between. CDR1 and CDR2 from the germline V gene are SGHRS and YFSETQ. The CDR3 runs 13 residues.

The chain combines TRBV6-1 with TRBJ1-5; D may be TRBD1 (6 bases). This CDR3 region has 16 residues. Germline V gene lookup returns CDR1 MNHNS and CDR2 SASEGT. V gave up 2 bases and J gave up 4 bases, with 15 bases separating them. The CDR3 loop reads CASSEMSSTGNQPQHF. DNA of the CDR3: TGTGCCAGCAGTGAAATGAGTAGTACAGGGAATCAGCCCCAGCATTTT.

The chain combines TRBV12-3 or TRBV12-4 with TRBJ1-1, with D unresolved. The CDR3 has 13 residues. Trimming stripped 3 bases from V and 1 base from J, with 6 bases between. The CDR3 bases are TGTGCCAGCAGTTTTCGAGAGAACACTGAAGCTTTCTTT. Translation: CASSFRENTEAFF.

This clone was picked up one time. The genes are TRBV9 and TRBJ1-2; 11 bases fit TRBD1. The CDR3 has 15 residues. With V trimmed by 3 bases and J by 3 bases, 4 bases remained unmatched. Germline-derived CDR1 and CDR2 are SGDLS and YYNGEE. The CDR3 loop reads CASSGGTGGDYGYTF. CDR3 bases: TGTGCCAGCAGCGGAGGGACAGGGGGAGACTATGGCTACACCTTC. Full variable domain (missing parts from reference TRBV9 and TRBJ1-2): DSGVTQTPKHLITATGQRVTLRCSPRSGDLSVYWYQQSLDQGLQFLIQYYNGEERAKGNILERFSAQQFPDLHSELNLSSLELGDSALYFCASSGGTGGDYGYTFGSGTRLTVV.

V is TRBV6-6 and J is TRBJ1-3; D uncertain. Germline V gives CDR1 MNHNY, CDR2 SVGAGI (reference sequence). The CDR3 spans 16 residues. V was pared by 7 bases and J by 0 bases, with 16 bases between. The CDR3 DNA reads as TGTGCCAGCACTAGCCCTCAGCGACCCTCTGGAAACACCATATATTTT. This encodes CASTSPQRPSGNTIYF.

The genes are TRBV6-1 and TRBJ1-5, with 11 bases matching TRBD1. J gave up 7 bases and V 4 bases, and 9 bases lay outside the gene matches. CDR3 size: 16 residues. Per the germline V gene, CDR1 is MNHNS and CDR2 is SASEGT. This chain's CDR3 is CASSVDRGLLGQPQHF. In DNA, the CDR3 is TGTGCCAGCAGTGTGGACAGGGGGCTTCTAGGGCAGCCCCAGCATTTT.

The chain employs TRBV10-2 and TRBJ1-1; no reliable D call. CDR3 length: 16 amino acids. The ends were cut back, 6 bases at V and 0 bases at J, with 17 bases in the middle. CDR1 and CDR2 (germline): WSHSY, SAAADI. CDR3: CASRAPGDPMNTEAFF. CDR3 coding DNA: TGCGCCAGCAGAGCCCCGGGAGACCCTATGAACACTGAAGCTTTCTTT.